The entry that follows covers one T cell receptor beta chain sequence. The data were produced by immunoSEQ multiplex PCR, yet TCRdb's version contains in-frame clones alone and is incomplete. Of about 120,000 clones in the sample, about 93% were seen once. The data originate from a study of control samples from healthy donors and cancer patients. J was trimmed by 3 bases and V by 5 bases; bases with no gene match: 3. Germline assignment: CDR1 SGHAT and CDR2 FQNNGV. CDR3 size: 14 residues. Sequences were obtained from blood. The chain uses TRBV11-2 and TRBJ2-2; 7 nucleotides align to TRBD1. The origin of this receptor is a man aged 30 to 39 in good health. Here the CDR3 reads CASSLTGDTGELFF. CDR3 in DNA: TGTGCCAGCAGCCTAACAGGGGACACCGGGGAGCTGTTTTTT.